The entry below describes one T cell receptor (beta chain). The sample comes from a study of blood T cell repertoires in COVID-19. As for the study in general: The origin of the acute and convalescent COVID-19 samples was the United States, Italy and Spain.

How the authors handled the data: Estimates of nucleated cell counts were drawn from the amplification of reference gene primers. Sequencing used immunoSEQ multiplex PCR; TCRdb keeps in-frame clones, though not all of them. V and J calls and clone size follow that table, whereas D and trimming were derived from the DNA. This table has 150,000 to 200,000 clones, around nine tenths appearing once. This CDR3 spans 15 amino acids. Germline loops: CDR1 MNHEY, CDR2 SMNVEV (reference sequence). The junction had 11 bases not matched to a gene; V was cut back by 6 bases and J by 6 bases. Sequenced: peripheral blood. The sequence was obtained from a man in his fifties or sixties who had recovered from COVID-19. This chain joins TRBV27 and TRBJ2-1, with 7 nucleotides matching TRBD2. Here the CDR3 DNA reads TGTGCCAGCAGCTCGTATAGGGACTACTTCAATGAGCAGTTCTTC. It is translated as CASSSYRDYFNEQFF.